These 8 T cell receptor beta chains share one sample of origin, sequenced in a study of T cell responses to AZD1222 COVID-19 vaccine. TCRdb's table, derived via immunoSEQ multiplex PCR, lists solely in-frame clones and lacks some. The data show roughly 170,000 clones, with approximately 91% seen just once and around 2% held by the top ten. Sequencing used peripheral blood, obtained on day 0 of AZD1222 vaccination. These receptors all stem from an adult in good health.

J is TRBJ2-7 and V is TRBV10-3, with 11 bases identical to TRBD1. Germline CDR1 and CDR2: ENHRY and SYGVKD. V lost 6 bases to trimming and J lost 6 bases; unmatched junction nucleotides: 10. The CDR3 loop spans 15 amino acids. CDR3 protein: CAIRDSGTGGFEQYF. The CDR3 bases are TGTGCCATCAGGGACTCCGGGACAGGGGGTTTCGAGCAGTACTTC.

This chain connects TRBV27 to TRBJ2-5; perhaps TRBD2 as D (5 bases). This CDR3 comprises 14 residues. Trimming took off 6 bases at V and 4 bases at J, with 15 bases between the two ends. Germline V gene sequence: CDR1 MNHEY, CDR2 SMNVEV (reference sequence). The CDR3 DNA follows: TGTGCCAGCAGCTTAGGCCTCAGCGGAGAGACCCAGTACTTC. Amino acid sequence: CASSLGLSGETQYF.

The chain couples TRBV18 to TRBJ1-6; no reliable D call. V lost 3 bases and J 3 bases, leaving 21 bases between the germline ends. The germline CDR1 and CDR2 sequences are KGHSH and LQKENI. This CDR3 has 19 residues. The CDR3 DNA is TGTGCCAGCTCACCCATAAACCTTGGGGTTCTAAGCTATAATTCACCCCTCCACTTT. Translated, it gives CASSPINLGVLSYNSPLHF.

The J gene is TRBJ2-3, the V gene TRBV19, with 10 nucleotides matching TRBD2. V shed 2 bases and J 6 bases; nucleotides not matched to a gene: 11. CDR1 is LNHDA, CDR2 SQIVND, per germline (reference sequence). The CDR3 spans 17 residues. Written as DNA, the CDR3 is TGTGCCAGTAGTATATCTAGCGGGAGACCAACGGGGGATACGCAGTATTTT. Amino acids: CASSISSGRPTGDTQYF.

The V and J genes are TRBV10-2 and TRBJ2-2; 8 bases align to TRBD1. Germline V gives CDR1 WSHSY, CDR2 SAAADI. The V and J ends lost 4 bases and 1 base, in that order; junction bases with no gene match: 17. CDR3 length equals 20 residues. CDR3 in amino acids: CASSGQGRRELQLNTGELFF. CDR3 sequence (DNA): TGCGCCAGCAGTGGACAGGGGCGAAGAGAACTACAGTTGAACACCGGGGAGCTGTTTTTT.

CDR3: CASSLDGPDTQYF. The DNA for the CDR3 is TGTGCCAGCAGCCTCGACGGGCCAGATACGCAGTATTTT. The chain carries TRBV6-2 or TRBV6-3 and TRBJ2-3; D is uncertain. V dropped 6 bases and J dropped 4 bases, with 11 bases sitting between them. CDR1 and CDR2 from the germline V gene are MNHEY and SVGEGT. CDR3 length: 13 amino acids.

The CDR3 protein is CASSLDSYGYTF. CDR3 DNA: TGTGCCAGCAGTCTGGACAGCTATGGCTACACCTTC. The chain is built from TRBV12-3 or TRBV12-4 and TRBJ1-2; possible D gene TRBD1, 6 bases. V was clipped by 5 bases and J by 4 bases, with 8 bases between them. CDR3 length equals 12 residues.

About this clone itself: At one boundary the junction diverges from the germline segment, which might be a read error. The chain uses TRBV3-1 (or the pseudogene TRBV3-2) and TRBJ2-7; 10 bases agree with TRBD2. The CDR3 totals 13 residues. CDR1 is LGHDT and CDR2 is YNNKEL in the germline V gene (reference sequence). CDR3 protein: CASSLAPSGSYDF. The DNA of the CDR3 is TGTGCCAGCAGCCTCGCCCCTAGCGGGAGCTACGACTTC.